This paragraph covers one T cell receptor beta chain sequence. The data were obtained in a study of CD8 T cells in Susac syndrome. Overall study context: Patients with Susac syndrome who were sequenced included more than 5 with active disease and eight in remission.

Germline lookup yields CDR1 LGHNA and CDR2 YNFKEQ. V lost 0 bases and J lost 0, with 6 bases in between. CDR3 length equals 15 residues. Random hexamers were used to reverse transcribe about 0.45 to 1 ug of RNA. Each CDR3 protein is one row after TCRdb ran MiXCR on the immunoSEQ multiplex PCR reads. The sample includes 95,000 to 150,000 distinct CDR3 sequences, nearly 96% seen only once; the top ten take roughly 0.14%. The chain uses TRBV4-2 and TRBJ2-1, with a weak D call TRBD2 (5 bases). The receptor was derived from a human donor with Susac syndrome. The sample was CD4+ T cells from PBMCs. DNA for the CDR3: TGTGCCAGCAGCCAAGAGCTAGCCTCCTACAATGAGCAGTTCTTC. Protein product: CASSQELASYNEQFF.